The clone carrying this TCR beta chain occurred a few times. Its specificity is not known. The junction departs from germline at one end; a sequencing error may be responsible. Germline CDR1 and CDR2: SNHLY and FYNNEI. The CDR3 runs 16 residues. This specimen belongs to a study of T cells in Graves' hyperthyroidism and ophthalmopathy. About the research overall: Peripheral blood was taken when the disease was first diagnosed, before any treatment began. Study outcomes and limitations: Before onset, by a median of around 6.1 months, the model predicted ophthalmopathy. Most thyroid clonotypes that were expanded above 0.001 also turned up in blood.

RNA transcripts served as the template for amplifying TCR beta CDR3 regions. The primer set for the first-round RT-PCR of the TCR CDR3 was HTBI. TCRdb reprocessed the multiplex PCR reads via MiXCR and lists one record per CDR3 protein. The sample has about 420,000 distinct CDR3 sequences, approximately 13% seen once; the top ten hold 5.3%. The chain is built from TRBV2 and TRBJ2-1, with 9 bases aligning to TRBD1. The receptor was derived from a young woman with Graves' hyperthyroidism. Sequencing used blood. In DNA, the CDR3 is TGTGCCAGCAGTACTTCCGGGACAGGGACCTACAATGGGCAGTTCTTC. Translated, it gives CASSTSGTGTYNGQFF.